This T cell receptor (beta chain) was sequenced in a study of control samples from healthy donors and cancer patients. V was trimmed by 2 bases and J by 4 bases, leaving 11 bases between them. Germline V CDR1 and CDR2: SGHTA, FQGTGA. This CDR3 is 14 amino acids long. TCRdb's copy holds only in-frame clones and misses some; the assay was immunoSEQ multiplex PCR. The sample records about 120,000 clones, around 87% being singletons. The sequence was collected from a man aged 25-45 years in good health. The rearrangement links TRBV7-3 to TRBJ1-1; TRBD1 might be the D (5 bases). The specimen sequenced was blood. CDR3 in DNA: TGTGCCAGCAGCTTACAGGGAATAGGCACTGAAGCTTTCTTT. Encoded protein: CASSLQGIGTEAFF.